The present T cell receptor beta chain was sequenced within a study of cytotoxic CD8 clonotypes in ibrutinib-treated CLL. Study context: By median roughly 62 months, 12 had progressed and approximately 15 stayed remitted; responses had been 2 complete and around 24 partial. Study-wide points: Among the clonotypes, public ones were uncommon and contracted or held stable on treatment. Baseline clonality, higher than in age-matched healthy donors, tracked circulating CD8+ T-cell counts.

Looked up from germline, CDR1 is LNHDA and CDR2 is SQIVND (reference sequence). The CDR3 spans 16 residues. Trimming removed 5 bases from V and 0 bases from J; junction bases left unmatched: 9. As regards this clone: Its specificity is unknown.

Sequencing was performed with immunoSEQ multiplex PCR; in TCRdb, only in-frame clones are kept and a portion is missing. The data contain about 140,000 clones, 70% to 85% of them singletons. The specimen was PBMCs, collected after 12 months of ibrutinib treatment. The genes are TRBV19 and TRBJ2-7; 8 bases agree with TRBD1. This TCR was sampled from a human donor with chronic lymphocytic leukemia. CDR3: CASSSGQGHSSYEQYF. CDR3 sequence (DNA): TGTGCCAGTAGTTCAGGACAGGGTCATAGCTCCTACGAGCAGTACTTC.